These 27 T cell receptor beta chains originate from one sample sequenced in a study of T-cell memory formation after mild COVID-19. Via MiXCR, TCRdb re-called the 5' RACE reads, giving one row per CDR3 protein. The sample includes about 260,000 distinct CDR3 sequences, 8% to 9% seen only once; the top ten take around a fifth. Sequencing was carried out using PBMCs or a T cell subset sorted from them (not recorded which). Receptors were obtained from a man aged 18 to 29 who had mild COVID-19 (a few samples of this study predate the infection). Cell type and time point are not known.

This rearrangement joins TRBV5-1 to TRBJ2-1; D possibly uses TRBD1 or TRBD2 (5 bases each). CDR3 length equals 13 residues. The V gene lost 5 bases and the J gene lost 8 bases, with 14 bases spanning the gap. The germline CDR1 and CDR2 sequences are SGHRS and YFSETQ. The CDR3 region is CASRGVPRDEQFF. As DNA, the CDR3 is TGCGCCAGCAGGGGGGTCCCCCGGGATGAGCAGTTCTTC. Combining the CDR3 with reference TRBV5-1 and TRBJ2-1 gives the whole variable domain KAGVTQTPRYLIKTRGQQVTLSCSPISGHRSVSWYQQTPGQGLQFLFEYFSETQRNKGNFPGRFSGRQFSNSRSEMNVSTLELGDSALYLCASRGVPRDEQFFGPGTRLTVL.

The CDR3 region is CASSYWGGDNSPLHF. The DNA of the CDR3 is TGTGCCAGCAGTTATTGGGGGGGGGATAATTCACCCCTCCACTTT. The chain carries TRBV6-5 and TRBJ1-6; a weak D match, TRBD1 (5 bases). The V end lost 3 bases, the J end lost 5 bases, and 11 bases lay between the germline ends. Germline V CDR1 and CDR2: MNHEY, SVGAGI. The CDR3 sequence is 15 residues long.

This clonotype has just one count. The chain links TRBV28 to TRBJ1-1; D is uncertain. Deletions cut 10 bases from V and 0 bases from J, with 9 bases between. This CDR3 comprises 12 residues. Per germline, CDR1 MDHEN and CDR2 SYDVKM. CDR3 in amino acids: CAIGSMNTEAFF. CDR3 nucleotides: TGTGCCATTGGTAGCATGAACACTGAAGCTTTCTTT.

This clonotype was counted at least ten times. The chain combines TRBV7-3 with TRBJ2-3, with no clear D. V was trimmed by 5 bases and J by 2 bases, leaving 8 bases between them. This CDR3 comprises 13 residues. Germline V gene sequence: CDR1 SGHTA, CDR2 FQGTGA. CDR3 DNA sequence: TGTGCCAGCAGCGCAGTCAACACAGATACGCAGTATTTT. As protein: CASSAVNTDTQYF.

This CDR3 is CASSLTEEANEQYV. CDR3 nucleotides: TGTGCCAGCAGCTTAACAGAGGAGGCTAACGAGCAGTACGTC. The genes are TRBV7-3 and TRBJ2-7; D possibly corresponds to TRBD2 (5 bases). Looked up from germline, CDR1 is SGHTA and CDR2 is FQGTGA. Trimming removed 0 bases at V and 5 bases at J, with 11 bases between. The CDR3 spans 14 residues.

This clonotype was detected a few times. The J gene is TRBJ2-2, the V gene TRBV4-3, with a possible D match to TRBD2 (6 bases). Germline loops: CDR1 LGHNA, CDR2 YSLEER. The CDR3 has 15 residues. Trimming took 3 bases from V and 2 from J, leaving 10 bases between them. CDR3 coding DNA: TGCGCCAGCAGCCAGCGGGGTCTTAACACCGGGGAGCTGTTTTTT. Translating gives CASSQRGLNTGELFF.

The V gene is TRBV7-9, the J gene TRBJ2-3; D uncertain. V dropped 3 bases and J dropped 9 bases, with 10 bases sitting between them. CDR3 length: 12 amino acids. Germline lookup yields CDR1 SEHNR and CDR2 FQNEAQ (reference sequence). CDR3 sequence: CASSLPPGTQYF. Written as DNA, the CDR3 is TGTGCCAGCAGCTTGCCCCCCGGGACGCAGTATTTT.

Only a few counts were recorded for this clonotype. The chain couples TRBV7-8 to TRBJ2-1; TRBD2 matches 8 bases. CDR3 length equals 14 residues. The junction had 12 bases not matched to a gene; V was cut back by 5 bases and J by 12 bases. The germline CDR1 and CDR2 sequences are SGHVS and FQNEAQ. The CDR3 spells CASSRERGPHGQFF. CDR3 DNA sequence: TGTGCCAGCAGCCGGGAGCGGGGGCCACACGGGCAGTTCTTC.

The chain uses TRBV13 and TRBJ1-1; 7 bases map to TRBD1. CDR3 length equals 14 residues. The V segment lost 2 bases and the J segment 7 bases; nucleotides outside the gene matches: 7. CDR1 and CDR2 (germline): PRHDT, FYEKMQ (reference sequence). As DNA, the CDR3 is TGTGCCAGCAGCTTAAGGGGACAGAGGTATGAAGCTTTCTTT. It specifies CASSLRGQRYEAFF.

CDR3 DNA sequence: TGTGCAAGTCGCTTCCCTTTCTTT. This translates into CASRFPFF. This rearrangement joins TRBV12-2 to TRBJ1-1. TRBV12-2 constitutes a pseudogene. The CDR3 consists of 8 residues.

This sequence joins TRBV6-2 or TRBV6-3 and TRBJ1-2, with D possibly TRBD1 on 6 matching bases. V lost 7 bases, J lost 2 bases, and 11 bases lay in between. The CDR3 is 13 amino acids. Germline V lookup: CDR1 MNHEY, CDR2 SVGEGT. The CDR3 DNA is TGTGCCAGCACCATCGACAGGAACTATGGCTACACCTTC. Amino acid sequence: CASTIDRNYGYTF.

In its sample, this clonotype was seen a few times. The chain combines TRBV2 with TRBJ1-4, with D possibly matching TRBD1 (5 bases). CDR3 length: 12 amino acids. CDR1 SNHLY and CDR2 FYNNEI come from the germline V gene. Trimming shortened V by 6 bases and J by 6 bases, and 8 bases separated the two germline ends. The CDR3 loop is CASRGDYEKLFF. DNA for the CDR3: TGTGCCAGCAGGGGGGATTATGAAAAACTGTTTTTT.

This chain uses TRBV5-4 with TRBJ2-1; 9 bases align to TRBD2. This CDR3 is built from 15 residues. Per the germline V gene, CDR1 is SGHNT and CDR2 is YYREEE (reference sequence). Trimming took 0 bases from V and 8 from J; bases not matched to a gene: 6. CDR3 DNA: TGTGCCAGCAGCTTGGGTAGCGGGGGCCGAGATGAGCAGTTCTTC. Translating it yields CASSLGSGGRDEQFF.

CDR3 sequence: CASSVEVGLAGGGGELFF. CDR3 coding DNA: TGTGCCAGCAGCGTAGAAGTCGGACTAGCGGGGGGCGGCGGGGAGCTGTTTTTT. The V call is TRBV9, the J call TRBJ2-2, with 14 bases matching TRBD2. The CDR3 totals 18 residues. Germline loops: CDR1 SGDLS, CDR2 YYNGEE. The junction had 8 bases not matched to a gene; V was cut back by 0 bases and J by 7 bases.

This clonotype was counted a few times. The V gene is TRBV5-5, the J gene TRBJ2-1; possibly TRBD1 or TRBD2 for D (5 bases each). Germline V CDR1 and CDR2: SGHKS, YYEKEE (reference sequence). Trimming removed 6 bases from V and 9 bases from J, with 16 bases in between. The CDR3 contains 13 residues. CDR3: CASKRDPTREQFF. CDR3 bases: TGTGCCAGCAAACGGGACCCTACACGTGAGCAGTTCTTC. Using reference TRBV5-5 and TRBJ2-1 for the parts outside the CDR3, the full variable domain is DAGVTQSPTHLIKTRGQQVTLRCSPISGHKSVSWYQQVLGQGPQFIFQYYEKEERGRGNFPDRFSARQFPNYSSELNVNALLLGDSALYLCASKRDPTREQFFGPGTRLTVL.

This clonotype came up a few times. The J gene is TRBJ1-1, the V gene TRBV4-3; D is uncertain. CDR3 length: 17 amino acids. V was shortened by 0 bases and J by 3 bases, with 17 bases between the two germline ends. Germline V gene sequence: CDR1 LGHNA, CDR2 YSLEER. CDR3 sequence: CASSQEGPHRGYTEAFF. As DNA, the CDR3 is TGCGCCAGCAGCCAAGAAGGGCCCCACCGAGGGTACACTGAAGCTTTCTTT.

In its sample, this clonotype was seen a few times. The V gene is TRBV20-1, the J gene TRBJ2-3, with D hard to call. Between the trimmed V and J ends, which lost 6 bases and 0 bases, there was a span of 10 bases. Germline CDR1 and CDR2: DFQATT and SNEGSKA (reference sequence). The CDR3 is made up of 13 amino acids. CDR3 DNA: TGCAGTGCCCCCCCCGATAGCACAGATACGCAGTATTTT. This sequence encodes CSAPPDSTDTQYF.

This clonotype was seen a handful of times. The chain carries TRBV20-1 and TRBJ2-2, with 10 bases lining up with TRBD2. V dropped 4 bases and J dropped 3; count of bases not matched to a gene: 5. The CDR3 loop spans 15 amino acids. Per the germline V gene, CDR1 is DFQATT and CDR2 is SNEGSKA (reference sequence). The DNA of the CDR3 is TGCAGTGCTACCATCGGGACTAGCGACACCGGGGAGCTGTTTTTT. Its translation is CSATIGTSDTGELFF.

The chain joins TRBV11-2 to TRBJ2-1; D remains unclear. Trimming removed 5 bases from V and 0 bases from J, with 23 bases in between. From germline, CDR1 is SGHAT and CDR2 FQNNGV. This CDR3 spans 19 amino acids. The CDR3 DNA reads as TGTGCCAGCAGCACCGTGGAGAGGCATCATCCAAGCTCCTACAATGAGCAGTTCTTC. Translation gives CASSTVERHHPSSYNEQFF.

The V and J genes are TRBV2 and TRBJ2-7; a possible D gene is TRBD1 (5 bases). Trimming took off 7 bases at V and 3 bases at J, with 16 bases between the two ends. The germline V gene encodes CDR1 SNHLY and CDR2 FYNNEI. This CDR3 is built from 14 residues. DNA of the CDR3: TGTGCCAGCATTCCGGTAGGGCAGGGCTACGAGCAGTACTTC. The encoded protein is CASIPVGQGYEQYF.

V is TRBV11-2 and J is TRBJ2-7, with 10 bases identical to TRBD2. In germline, CDR1 is SGHAT, CDR2 FQNNGV. The length of the CDR3 is 15 residues. V shed 5 bases, J shed 2 bases, and the junction held 6 bases outside the gene matches. As DNA, the CDR3 is TGTGCCAGCAGCAGACTAGCGGGCGGCCCCTACGAGCAGTACTTC. Protein: CASSRLAGGPYEQYF.

This clonotype has a handful of counts. The chain uses TRBV6-2 or TRBV6-3 and TRBJ2-3; D possibly corresponds to TRBD1 (5 bases). The CDR3 spans 12 residues. Looked up from germline, CDR1 is MNHEY and CDR2 is SVGEGT. V lost 2 bases, J lost 14 bases, and 14 bases lay in between. This CDR3 reads CASSYGQGTVYF. CDR3 DNA sequence: TGTGCCAGCAGTTACGGCCAGGGAACGGTGTATTTT.

This clonotype turned up a few times. The chain combines TRBV3-1 with TRBJ2-5; D tentatively fits TRBD1 or TRBD2 (5 bases each). This CDR3 contains 13 residues. The germline gives CDR1 LGHDT, CDR2 YNNKEL (reference sequence). V lost 9 bases and J 4 bases, leaving 15 bases between the germline ends. DNA of the CDR3: TGTGCCAGTTCACGAGCAGGGACAGAGACCCAGTACTTC. Protein product: CASSRAGTETQYF.

The V call is TRBV5-1, the J call TRBJ2-3; D is perhaps TRBD1 (5 bases). V shed 5 bases and J shed 0 bases, with 13 bases lying between them. The CDR3 extends over 15 amino acids. Germline assignment: CDR1 SGHRS and CDR2 YFSETQ. CDR3 sequence reads: CASRQDTSSTDTQYF. In DNA form, the CDR3 reads TGCGCCAGCAGACAGGACACATCTAGCACAGATACGCAGTATTTT.

The V call is TRBV7-2, the J call TRBJ2-2, with 9 bases identical to TRBD2. The CDR3 loop spans 15 amino acids. V lost 5 bases and J lost 5; bases outside the gene matches: 6. Germline assignment: CDR1 SGHTA and CDR2 FQGNSA. The CDR3 DNA reads TGTGCCAGCAGCCCAAGCGGGGGGAGAACCGGGGAGCTGTTTTTT. Translated, it gives CASSPSGGRTGELFF. Based on the CDR3 plus reference TRBV7-2 and TRBJ2-2, the full variable domain is GAGVSQSPSNKVTEKGKDVELRCDPISGHTALYWYRQSLGQGLEFLIYFQGNSAPDKSGLPSDRFSAERTGGSVSTLTIQRTQQEDSAVYLCASSPSGGRTGELFFGEGSRLTVL.

This clonotype came up a few times. The rearrangement links TRBV6-2 or TRBV6-3 to TRBJ2-5; 7 bases fit TRBD1. The V and J ends lost 4 bases and 1 base, in that order; junction bases with no gene match: 15. This CDR3 comprises 18 residues. The germline V gene encodes CDR1 MNHEY and CDR2 SVGEGT. The CDR3 is CASSLHRGSARGQETQYF. The CDR3 nucleotides read TGTGCCAGCAGTTTACACAGGGGATCGGCAAGAGGCCAAGAGACCCAGTACTTC.

J is TRBJ1-2 and V is TRBV29-1; D is ambiguous. There are 13 residues in the CDR3. V was clipped by 4 bases and J by 3 bases, with 12 bases between them. Germline values: CDR1 SQVTM, CDR2 ANQGSEA. The CDR3 here is CSVVGVEDYGYTF. The DNA of the CDR3 is TGCAGCGTTGTCGGGGTGGAGGACTATGGCTACACCTTC.